Sequencing of this T cell receptor (beta chain) was carried out in a study of T-cell reconstitution after alpha-beta-depleted transplantation in children. Construction of the TCRbeta library involved unique molecular identifiers. TCRdb processed the PCR reads anew with MiXCR; each CDR3 protein has one entry. This sample has about 400,000 distinct CDR3 sequences; around 20% occur once, and the top ten carry less than 4.5%. This clonotype was detected many times. Germline lookup yields CDR1 SQVTM and CDR2 ANQGSEA. This CDR3 is 15 amino acids long. Unmatched junction bases numbered 14, after V lost 6 bases and J lost 9 bases.

This chain connects TRBV29-1 to TRBJ2-3; TRBD2 matches at 11 bases. The material was PBMCs from the stem cell graft donor, obtained from the stem cell graft. The origin of this receptor is a human donor who donated a stem cell graft to a child with acute myeloid leukemia. Here the CDR3 reads CSVSDSGRASGTQYF. The DNA of the CDR3 is TGCAGCGTGTCAGATAGCGGGAGGGCCTCGGGGACGCAGTATTTT.